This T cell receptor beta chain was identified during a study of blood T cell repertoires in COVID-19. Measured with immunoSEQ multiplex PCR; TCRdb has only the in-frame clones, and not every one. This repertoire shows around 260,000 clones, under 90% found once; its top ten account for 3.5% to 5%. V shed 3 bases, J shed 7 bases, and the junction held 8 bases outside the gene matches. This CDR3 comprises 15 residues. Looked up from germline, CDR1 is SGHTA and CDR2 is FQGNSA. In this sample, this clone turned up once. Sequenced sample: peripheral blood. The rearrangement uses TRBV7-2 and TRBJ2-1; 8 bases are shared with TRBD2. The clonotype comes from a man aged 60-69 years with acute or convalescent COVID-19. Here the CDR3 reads CASSFSGDQANEQFF. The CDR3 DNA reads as TGTGCCAGCAGCTTTAGCGGGGACCAGGCAAATGAGCAGTTCTTC.